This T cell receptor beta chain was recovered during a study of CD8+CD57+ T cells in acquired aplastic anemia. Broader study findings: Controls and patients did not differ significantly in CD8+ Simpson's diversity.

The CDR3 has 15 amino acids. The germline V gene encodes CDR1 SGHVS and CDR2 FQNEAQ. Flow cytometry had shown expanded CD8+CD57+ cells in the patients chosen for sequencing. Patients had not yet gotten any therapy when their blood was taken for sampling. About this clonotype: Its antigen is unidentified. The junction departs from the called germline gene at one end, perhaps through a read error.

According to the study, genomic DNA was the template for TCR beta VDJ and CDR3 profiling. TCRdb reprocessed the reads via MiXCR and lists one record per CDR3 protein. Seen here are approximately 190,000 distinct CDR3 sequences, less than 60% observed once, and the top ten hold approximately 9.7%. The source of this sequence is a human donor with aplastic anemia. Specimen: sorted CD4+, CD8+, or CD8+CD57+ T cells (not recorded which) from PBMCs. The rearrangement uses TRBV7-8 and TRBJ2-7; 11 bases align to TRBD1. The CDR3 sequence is CASSLGQGAQYEQYF. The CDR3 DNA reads TGTGCCAGCAGTTTAGGACAGGGGGCGCAATACGAGCAGTACTTC.